The TCR beta chain described here comes from a study of HIV-infected patients and healthy controls. Overall study: Total CDR3 counts per chain did not differ significantly between patients and controls. Study results and caveats: Significantly higher mean Gini indices appeared in HIV-infected repertoires, possibly reflecting oligoclonality. Diversity differences between study cohorts were not due to their slight age and sex differences.

This clonotype turned up a few times. Its antigen is not known. No cell fractionation was done, so the repertoire covers all unsorted peripheral blood T cells. The V end was cut by 4 bases, the J end by 5 bases, with 12 bases between. The V gene's germline CDR1 is LGHDT and CDR2 YNNKEL (reference sequence). The length of the CDR3 is 13 residues. 400 to 550 ng RNA was reverse transcribed with alpha and beta constant-region primers. Separate chain-specific third strand synthesis with multiplexing indices produced the alpha and beta libraries. TCRdb itself ran the 5' RACE reads through MiXCR, one entry per CDR3 protein. The sample contains 7,500 or so distinct CDR3 sequences, over 8% of which appear only once.

The gene calls are TRBV3-1 and TRBJ2-7; no reliable D call. The TCR sequence derives from an adult with HIV infection. The sample here was blood, taken before antiretroviral therapy. The CDR3: CASSRPSENEQYF. In DNA form, the CDR3 reads TGTGCCAGCAGCCGCCCTTCAGAGAACGAGCAGTACTTC.